The 25 T cell receptor beta chains in this list originate from one sample, sequenced in a study of T cell repertoires in cytomegalovirus infection. TCRdb fed the reads into MiXCR, producing one record per CDR3 protein. The sample lists fewer than 250,000 distinct CDR3 sequences; about 12% were seen once. The sample taken for sequencing was PBMCs. Receptors were obtained from a human donor in good health (CMV status not recorded). Some clones in this sample may be carry-over from other donors' samples.

This clonotype has a count of ten or more. This sequence joins TRBV7-2 and TRBJ2-3; the D is unclear. Germline V lookup: CDR1 SGHTA, CDR2 FQGNSA. The length of the CDR3 is 11 residues. The V gene lost 4 bases and the J gene lost 5 bases, with 4 bases spanning the gap. CDR3 residues: CASSYKDTQYF. CDR3 DNA sequence: TGTGCCAGCAGCTATAAAGATACGCAGTATTTT.

The table lists this clonotype with many counts. The V call is TRBV6-2 or TRBV6-3, the J call TRBJ2-2; D is uncertain. Per the germline V gene, CDR1 is MNHEY and CDR2 is SVGEGT. CDR3 length: 17 residues. V dropped 2 bases and J dropped 1 base, with 14 bases sitting between them. The CDR3 sequence is CASSYDLGSGNTGELFF. Here the CDR3 DNA reads TGTGCCAGCAGTTACGACCTTGGGTCAGGGAACACCGGGGAGCTGTTTTTT.

This clonotype was observed at least ten times. The rearrangement joins TRBV7-3 to TRBJ2-2; 7 bases are a match to TRBD1. V lost 6 bases and J lost 3; bases outside the gene matches: 4. This CDR3 is 14 amino acids long. Germline CDR1 reads SGHTA; CDR2 reads FQGTGA. The CDR3 sequence: CASRWDRYTGELFF. CDR3 in DNA: TGTGCCAGCAGGTGGGACAGATACACCGGGGAGCTGTTTTTT.

This clonotype was seen ten or more times. The rearrangement uses TRBV6-2 or TRBV6-3 and TRBJ2-7; the D is unclear. The CDR3 length is 14 residues. Trimming removed 7 bases from V and 0 bases from J, with 13 bases in between. Per the germline V gene, CDR1 is MNHEY and CDR2 is SVGEGT. The CDR3 DNA reads TGTGCCAGCAAAACCGGTCGGAGCTCCTACGAGCAGTACTTC. Translated: CASKTGRSSYEQYF.

This clonotype was recorded many times. J is TRBJ2-7 and V is TRBV7-2; D is ambiguous. V lost 5 bases and J 0 bases, leaving 17 bases between the germline ends. The CDR3 contains 16 residues. Germline loops: CDR1 SGHTA, CDR2 FQGNSA. This CDR3 is CASSPAFATSSYEQYF. The DNA for the CDR3 is TGTGCCAGCAGCCCGGCCTTTGCGACGTCCTCCTACGAGCAGTACTTC.

On this clonotype itself: A read error may be the cause here, since a much bigger clone is one base away. The CDR3 end shows no conserved phenylalanine or tryptophan, and so a read error is likely. The chain couples TRBV6-2 or TRBV6-3 to TRBJ2-1; 9 nucleotides agree with TRBD1. Losses at the gene ends were 7 bases for V and 4 bases for J; bases not matched to a gene: 8. The CDR3 spans 15 residues. The germline gives CDR1 MNHEY, CDR2 SVGEGT. Written as DNA, the CDR3 is TGTGCCAGCACCGGGACAGGGAACCAGTACAATGAGCAGTTCTCC. Translating gives CASTGTGNQYNEQFS.

This clonotype was counted ten times or more. The chain is built from TRBV28 and TRBJ2-5; D might be TRBD1 (5 bases). The ends were cut back, 3 bases at V and 1 base at J, with 9 bases in the middle. The CDR3 covers 14 residues. Germline V gene lookup returns CDR1 MDHEN and CDR2 SYDVKM. CDR3 DNA: TGTGCCAGCAGTTTTGCAGGGATCCAAGAGACCCAGTACTTC. The encoded protein is CASSFAGIQETQYF.

The chain combines TRBV4-3 with TRBJ2-7; TRBD2 matches at 8 bases. With V trimmed by 4 bases and J by 2 bases, 13 bases remained unmatched. The CDR3 length is 17 residues. CDR1 is LGHNA and CDR2 is YSLEER in the germline V gene. In DNA, the CDR3 is TGCGCCAGCAGCCGCACCGTACGCGGGAGGCTCCCCTACGAGCAGTACTTC. Translation gives CASSRTVRGRLPYEQYF.

J is TRBJ1-2 and V is TRBV4-2; possibly TRBD1 for D (5 bases). Trimming shortened V by 0 bases and J by 4 bases, and 12 bases separated the two germline ends. The germline V gene encodes CDR1 LGHNA and CDR2 YNFKEQ. The CDR3 totals 15 residues. CDR3 nucleotides: TGTGCCAGCAGCCAAGATGCGGGGGACCCCTATGGCTACACCTTC. This translates into CASSQDAGDPYGYTF.

This clonotype was counted many times. The rearrangement joins TRBV7-2 to TRBJ2-5; no reliable D call. The germline gives CDR1 SGHTA, CDR2 FQGNSA. V gave up 2 bases and J gave up 3 bases, with 4 bases separating them. The CDR3 covers 12 residues. In DNA form, the CDR3 reads TGTGCCAGCAGCTTACCCAAAGAGACCCAGTACTTC. Encoded protein: CASSLPKETQYF.

This clonotype was detected ten times or more. The V call is TRBV19, the J call TRBJ2-1; 11 bases fit TRBD2. The V segment lost 5 bases and the J segment 4 bases; nucleotides outside the gene matches: 13. The CDR3 contains 18 residues. CDR1 is LNHDA, CDR2 SQIVND, per germline (reference sequence). The CDR3 nucleotides are TGTGCCAGTAGTCAGACTAGCGGGACCCCCCGTGGGTACAATGAGCAGTTCTTC. Amino acids: CASSQTSGTPRGYNEQFF.

The J gene is TRBJ2-7, the V gene TRBV7-6; D possibly matches TRBD1 or TRBD2 (5 bases each). The germline V gene encodes CDR1 SGHVS and CDR2 FNYEAQ. V lost 5 bases to trimming and J lost 6 bases, with 8 bases between them. This CDR3 is 11 amino acids long. The CDR3 nucleotides are TGTGCCAGCAGCCGAGGGACCGAGCAGTACTTC. Translation: CASSRGTEQYF.

The chain employs TRBV5-4 and TRBJ2-7, with D tentatively TRBD1 (5 bases). The germline CDR1 and CDR2 sequences are SGHNT and YYREEE (reference sequence). CDR3 length: 15 amino acids. Trimming shortened V by 0 bases and J by 3 bases, and 13 bases separated the two germline ends. CDR3: CASSLGQPSFYEQYF. The CDR3 DNA sequence: TGTGCCAGCAGCTTGGGACAGCCAAGCTTCTACGAGCAGTACTTC.

This clonotype was seen repeatedly, ten times or more. The CDR3 region is CSAGTPDTF. In DNA form, the CDR3 reads TGCAGCGCCGGGACCCCTGACACCTTC. The rearrangement joins TRBV29-1 to TRBJ1-2, with D perhaps TRBD1 (5 bases). Germline V gene sequence: CDR1 SQVTM, CDR2 ANQGSEA. The ends were cut back, 7 bases at V and 12 bases at J, with 12 bases in the middle. The CDR3 contains 9 residues.

The J gene is TRBJ2-5, the V gene TRBV28; no definite D call. The CDR3 loop spans 15 amino acids. V was shortened by 5 bases and J by 1 base, with 14 bases between the two germline ends. Germline CDR1 and CDR2: MDHEN and SYDVKM. CDR3 region: CASSQLSAVQETQYF. CDR3 DNA: TGTGCCAGCAGTCAACTTTCAGCCGTCCAAGAGACCCAGTACTTC.

This clonotype was recorded many times. V usage is TRBV7-9 and J usage is TRBJ1-6; 8 bases are shared with TRBD1. There are 15 residues in the CDR3. The germline gives CDR1 SEHNR, CDR2 FQNEAQ (reference sequence). Trimming removed 5 bases from V and 10 bases from J; junction bases left unmatched: 10. CDR3 in DNA: TGTGCCAGCAGCGAGGCGACAGGGGTGGGGTCACCCCTCCACTTT. Its protein is CASSEATGVGSPLHF.

V and J are TRBV15 and TRBJ1-1; possible D gene TRBD1, 5 bases. Trimming pared 0 bases from V and 3 bases from J, leaving 8 bases between. This CDR3 region has 14 residues. The germline gives CDR1 LNHNV, CDR2 YYDKDF (reference sequence). The CDR3 region is CATSRDWGDTEAFF. For the CDR3, the DNA is TGTGCCACCAGCAGAGATTGGGGGGACACTGAAGCTTTCTTT.

This clonotype was seen many times. V is TRBV7-2 and J is TRBJ2-1, with unresolved D. Trimming removed 2 bases from V and 0 bases from J, with 11 bases in between. The germline CDR1 and CDR2 sequences are SGHTA and FQGNSA. The CDR3 covers 16 residues. CDR3 nucleotide sequence: TGTGCCAGCAGCTTACGCGCGGCGAGCTCCTACAATGAGCAGTTCTTC. Protein sequence: CASSLRAASSYNEQFF.

In this sample, this clonotype turned up many times. The chain couples TRBV7-3 to TRBJ2-6; D not resolved. V was clipped by 3 bases and J by 2 bases, with 5 bases between them. The germline V gene encodes CDR1 SGHTA and CDR2 FQGTGA. The CDR3 loop spans 14 amino acids. The CDR3: CASSFRPGANVLTF. CDR3 DNA: TGTGCCAGCAGCTTTCGACCTGGGGCCAACGTCCTGACTTTC.

The J gene is TRBJ2-7, the V gene TRBV28; tentatively, D is TRBD1 (6 bases). The CDR3 runs to 13 residues. Germline V gene data show CDR1 as MDHEN and CDR2 as SYDVKM. V dropped 5 bases and J dropped 2 bases, with 10 bases sitting between them. This CDR3 is CASSPGQTYEQYF. In nucleotides, the CDR3 is TGTGCCAGCAGTCCCGGACAGACCTACGAGCAGTACTTC.

This clonotype came up many times. The CDR3 spells CASSLWAGQETQYF. The CDR3 DNA reads TGTGCCAGCAGCTTATGGGCGGGCCAAGAGACCCAGTACTTC. V gene TRBV7-2 combines with J gene TRBJ2-5, with D possibly matching TRBD2 (5 bases). CDR1 and CDR2 (germline): SGHTA, FQGNSA. Trimming took off 2 bases at V and 1 base at J, with 8 bases between the two ends. This CDR3 spans 14 amino acids.

This clonotype was seen at least ten times. This chain joins TRBV7-2 and TRBJ2-5; no clear D. The length of the CDR3 is 14 residues. Germline lookup yields CDR1 SGHTA and CDR2 FQGNSA. Trimming cost V 5 bases and J 5 bases, with 15 bases left between them. The CDR3 DNA reads TGTGCCAGCAGCCCGCCTCAGCATGGGGAGACCCAGTACTTC. Translating gives CASSPPQHGETQYF.

The chain uses TRBV14 and TRBJ1-4; 10 bases line up with TRBD1. CDR3 size: 17 residues. Germline V gene sequence: CDR1 SGHDN, CDR2 FVKESK. The V segment lost 4 bases and the J segment 3 bases; nucleotides outside the gene matches: 8. The CDR3 here is CASSLRQGALPNEKLFF. CDR3 sequence (DNA): TGTGCCAGCAGCCTCCGACAGGGGGCCTTACCTAATGAAAAACTGTTTTTT.

The chain couples TRBV19 to TRBJ2-1; D not resolved. V lost 3 bases and J 5 bases, leaving 11 bases between the germline ends. The CDR3 extends over 14 amino acids. Germline V gene sequence: CDR1 LNHDA, CDR2 SQIVND (reference sequence). The CDR3 sequence is CASSMIYGNNEQFF. As DNA, the CDR3 is TGTGCCAGTAGTATGATTTACGGTAACAATGAGCAGTTCTTC.

In its sample, this clonotype was seen many times. The chain is built from TRBV19 and TRBJ1-3; the match to TRBD1 covers 7 bases. Germline V gene sequence: CDR1 LNHDA, CDR2 SQIVND (reference sequence). CDR3 length: 17 amino acids. Germline trimming cut 6 bases from V and 0 bases from J; bases unmatched to any gene: 11. The DNA for the CDR3 is TGTGCCAGTAGAGAAGCCGGGACAGCTTACTCTGGAAACACCATATATTTT. This codes for CASREAGTAYSGNTIYF. The variable domain in full, with the rest retrieved from reference TRBV19 and TRBJ1-3, is DGGITQSPKYLFRKEGQNVTLSCEQNLNHDAMYWYRQDPGQGLRLIYYSQIVNDFQKGDIAEGYSVSREKKESFPLTVTSAQKNPTAFYLCASREAGTAYSGNTIYFGEGSWLTVV.